The sequence of this T cell receptor (beta chain) was determined in a study of beta chain features in type 1 diabetes (dated by TCRdb to 2016 to 2019). Some background on the complete study: Patients and healthy donors did not differ in mean age, gender distribution, total cell number or subset yield. Regulatory and stem cell-like memory subsets were obtained from only 8 patients and roughly 8 healthy donors, while naive and central memory subsets were obtained from all 28 donors. A total of 85 million to 140 million sorted cells were examined across all samples, and a strong correlation was observed between cell number per subset and RNA yield. In the study, recently diagnosed type 1 diabetes patients and matched healthy donors were compared on the TCRB repertoires of their sorted circulating CD4+ T cell subsets.

As for this clone: The clone's antigen remains unknown. No base quality information exists; no much larger clone differs at one position.

A single peripheral blood draw of around 0.11 L on average was collected from each donor into heparinised tubes. A BD FACSAria II and a panel including CD45RO, CCR7, CD25, CD127, CD95 and CD27 were used to sort naive, central memory, regulatory and stem cell-like memory CD4+ T cells. Purity was above 98% for every sorted population. PBMCs were separated immediately by Lymphoprep density gradient centrifugation and were stained directly, without being cultured. Samples were stained and sorted in pairs, with one healthy donor and one patient per experiment, so that batch effects were minimized. The entire isolated RNA was reverse transcribed using the High Capacity cDNA Reverse Transcription Kit, and thus expressed TCRB transcripts were sequenced. Deep immunoSEQ sequencing was performed on naive, central memory and regulatory T cell samples, with an average of around 3.5 million total reads per sample. After sorted cells were lysed in RLT buffer, RNA was extracted with DNase-treated RNeasy Micro or Mini kits, with the choice depending on cell number. Each cell subset was processed on its own to prevent cross-contamination, while patient and healthy donor samples were processed together. The immunoSEQ multiplex PCR was used to amplify TCRB sequences from cDNA, yielding 87-bp fragments that span the CDR3 region. Sequencing of the amplicons was performed on the Illumina HiSeq platform. Per the source publication's procedure: PCR bias was computationally corrected using synthetic template baselines, reads within Hamming distance 2 were collapsed, and singletons that could not be merged were discarded. Reads were aligned against IMGT to assign V, D and J genes, CDR3 length and insertions or deletions at six rearrangement sites. Within each subset, clonotype counts were normalized to sorted cell number, and only after that were true diversity and Gini coefficients computed with the tcR R package. The overlap coefficient, calculated on TCRB nucleotide sequences, was used to measure repertoire sharing. The clones in this table, taken by TCRdb from immuneACCESS, are in-frame only. Not every clone is retained; where verified, under half of the shortfall comes from an unresolved V gene, and the cause of the rest is unknown. The DNA gave D and trimming, while V, J and clone size come from that table. This sample comprises more than 150,000 clones, about 9.1% of them detected only once. The ten largest clones add up to 2% to 3% of the sample.

Study-wide findings and limitations: HLA sub-analyses involved small numbers of individuals, so any influence of HLA type on TCRB rearrangement remained unresolved. The naive, central memory and regulatory TCRB repertoires appeared to resemble one another more closely among patients than among healthy donors. In all four CD4+ subsets, TCRB CDR3 length was moderately but significantly shorter in type 1 diabetes patients. Because cDNA rather than genomic DNA was sequenced, highly expressing activated cells could have been over-represented, although no difference in activation and CD3 levels was found between groups. Shorter templates might be favored by PCR, yet because patient and control samples were amplified and corrected together, any such skew would affect both groups equally. Fewer insertions and more nucleotide deletions at VDJ recombination sites were observed in patients with type 1 diabetes, implying thymic rearrangement abnormalities.

Spanning cysteine to phenylalanine, the CDR3 consists of 13 amino acids. The CDR3 DNA has 39 bases and is translated from base 1. Via the germline V gene, CDR1 is KGHSH and CDR2 LQKENI. V and J lose 6 bases and 6 bases, and a span of 11 bases separates them. The receptor was derived from a woman aged 18-35 years in good health. Recombination linked TRBV18 to TRBJ2-2, with TRBD2 tentatively as D gene (6 bases match). Source material: central memory CD4+ T cells from blood. The CDR3: CASSREASGELFF. The sequence in DNA is TGTGCCAGCTCTAGGGAGGCATCCGGGGAGCTGTTTTTT.